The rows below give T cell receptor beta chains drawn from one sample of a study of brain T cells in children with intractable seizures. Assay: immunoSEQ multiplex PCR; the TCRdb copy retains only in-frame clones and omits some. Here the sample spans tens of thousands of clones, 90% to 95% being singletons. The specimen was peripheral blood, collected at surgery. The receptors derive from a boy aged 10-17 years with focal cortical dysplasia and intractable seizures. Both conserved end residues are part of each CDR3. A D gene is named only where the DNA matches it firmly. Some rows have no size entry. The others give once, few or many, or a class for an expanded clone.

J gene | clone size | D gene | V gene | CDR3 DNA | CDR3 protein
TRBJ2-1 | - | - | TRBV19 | TGTGCCAGTAGTACCCCACAGACCTACAATGAGCAGTTCTTC | CASSTPQTYNEQFF
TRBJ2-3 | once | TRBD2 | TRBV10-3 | TGTGCCATAAAACCCCCAAGACTAGCGGGGGGGCCGGACACAGATACGCAGTATTTT | CAIKPPRLAGGPDTDTQYF
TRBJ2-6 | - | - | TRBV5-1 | TGCGCCAGCAGCGCGCGGACGCAGGCTGGGGCCAACGTCCTGACTTTC | CASSARTQAGANVLTF
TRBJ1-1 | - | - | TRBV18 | TGTGCCAGCTCACCAAAGAAAAGAGGGGCGCTACCCATGAACACTGAAGCTTTCTTT | CASSPKKRGALPMNTEAFF
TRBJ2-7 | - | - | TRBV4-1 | TGCGCCAGCAGCACCCCCTACGAGCAGTACTTC | CASSTPYEQYF
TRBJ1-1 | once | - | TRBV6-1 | TGTGCCAGCAGTGAAATTATGAACACTGAAGCTTTCTTT | CASSEIMNTEAFF
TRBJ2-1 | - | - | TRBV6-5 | TGTGCCAGCAGGCTGAACTCCTACAATGAGCAGTTCTTC | CASRLNSYNEQFF
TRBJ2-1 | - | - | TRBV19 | TGTGCCAGTAGTTTGGGTAGCTCCTACAATGAGCAGTTCTTC | CASSLGSSYNEQFF
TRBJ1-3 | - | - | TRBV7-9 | TGTGCCAGCAGCTTAGCGGGGGGCTCTGGAAACACCATATATTTT | CASSLAGGSGNTIYF
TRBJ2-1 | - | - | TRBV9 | TGTGCCAGCAGCGTAAGTCAGGGCGGTTGGCAGTTCTTC | CASSVSQGGWQFF
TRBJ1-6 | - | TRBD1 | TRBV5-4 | TGTGCCAGCAGCCCACGGACAGGACGAAATTCACCCCTCCACTTT | CASSPRTGRNSPLHF
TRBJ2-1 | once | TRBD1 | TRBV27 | TGTGCCAGCAGGAGAGGACAGGCAAGCGAGCAGTTCTTC | CASRRGQASEQFF
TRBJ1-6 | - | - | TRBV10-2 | TGCGCCAGCGCCAGGGAAGGGGGTTCACCCCTCCACTTT | CASAREGGSPLHF
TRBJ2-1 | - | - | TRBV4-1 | TGCGCCAGCAGCCAAGAACCCCTAGGGGTTTACAATGAGCAGTTCTTC | CASSQEPLGVYNEQFF
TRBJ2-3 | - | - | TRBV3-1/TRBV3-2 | TGTGCCAGCAGTCAAGCCCGACTCCGCGGATTTTCAGATACGCAGTATTTT | CASSQARLRGFSDTQYF
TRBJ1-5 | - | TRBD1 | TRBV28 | TGTGCCAGCAGTTACCTGACAGGGGGCGCGCGGCAGCCCCAGCATTTT | CASSYLTGGARQPQHF
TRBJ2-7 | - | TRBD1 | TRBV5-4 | TGTGCCAGCAGCTTCGCAGGGGGCATCCACGAGCAGTACTTC | CASSFAGGIHEQYF
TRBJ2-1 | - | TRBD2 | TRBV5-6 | TGTGCCAGCAGCTTGGGGCGCCGGGACTACCTTAACAATGAGCAGTTCTTC | CASSLGRRDYLNNEQFF
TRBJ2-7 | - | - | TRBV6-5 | TGTGCCAGCAGCCTCGGGTCAATGAGCTACGAGCAGTACTTC | CASSLGSMSYEQYF
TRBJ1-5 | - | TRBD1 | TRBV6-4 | TGTGCCAGCAGTGACGGGACAGGGGGCGCGGCTCAGCCCCAGCATTTT | CASSDGTGGAAQPQHF
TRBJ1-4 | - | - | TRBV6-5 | TGTGCCAGCAGTTTCCTATCGGGGACGAATGAAAAACTGTTTTTT | CASSFLSGTNEKLFF
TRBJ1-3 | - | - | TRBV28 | TGTGCCAGCAGTTCGCGTCTCGGAGGAAACACCATATATTTT | CASSSRLGGNTIYF
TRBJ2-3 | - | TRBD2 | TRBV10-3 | TGTGCCATCAGTGAGTCTAGCGGGGGGGCAGATACGCAGTATTTT | CAISESSGGADTQYF
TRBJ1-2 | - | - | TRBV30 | TGTGCCTGGGATGAGACAGGAAACTATGGCTACACCTTC | CAWDETGNYGYTF
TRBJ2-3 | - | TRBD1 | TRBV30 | TGTGCCTGGAGTCGAGGGACAGGACAAGATACGCAGTATTTT | CAWSRGTGQDTQYF
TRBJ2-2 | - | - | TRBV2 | TGTGCCAGCAGTAAAACCGGGGAGCTGTTTTTT | CASSKTGELFF
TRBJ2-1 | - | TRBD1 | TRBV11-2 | TGTGCCAGCGGAACGGGGACAGGGGTCCACAATGAGCAGTTCTTC | CASGTGTGVHNEQFF
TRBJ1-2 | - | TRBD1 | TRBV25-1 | TGTGCCAGCAGTGGAACAGGGGGCGGTTATGGCTACACCTTC | CASSGTGGGYGYTF
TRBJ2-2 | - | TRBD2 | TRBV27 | TGTGCCAGCAGTTTATCTTGGCGGGGGGCCAACACCGGGGAGCTGTTTTTT | CASSLSWRGANTGELFF
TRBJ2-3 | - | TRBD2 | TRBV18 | TGTGCCAGCTCTCAACTTCGACCGGGACTAGCGAACACAGATACGCAGTATTTT | CASSQLRPGLANTDTQYF
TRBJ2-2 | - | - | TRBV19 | TGTGCCAGTATGGGGGGCTTCGGGGAGCTGTTTTTT | CASMGGFGELFF
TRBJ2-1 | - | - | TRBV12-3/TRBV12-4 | TGTGCCAGCACCGAGGGACGTCGTGAGCAGTTCTTC | CASTEGRREQFF
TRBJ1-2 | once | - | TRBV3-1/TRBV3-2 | TGTGCCAGCAGCCAACTTTCCGGACAGATGAACTATGGCTACACCTTC | CASSQLSGQMNYGYTF
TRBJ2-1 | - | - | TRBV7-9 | TGTGCCAGCAGCTTAGTTGGCAATGAGCAGTTCTTC | CASSLVGNEQFF
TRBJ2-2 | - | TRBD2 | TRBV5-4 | TGTGCCAGCAGCTTGGCGGAGCGGGGGACCGGGGAGCTGTTTTTT | CASSLAERGTGELFF
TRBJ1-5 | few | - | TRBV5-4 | TGTGCCAGCAGCTCCCCTGGCTTAACGGCCCAGCATTTT | CASSSPGLTAQHF